Below, one TCR beta chain is given with its context. The data were obtained in a study of blood T cell repertoires in COVID-19. Per the study methods: Amplified reference gene primers provided the basis for estimating nucleated cell counts. Data came from immunoSEQ multiplex PCR; TCRdb stores just in-frame clones and leaves some out. D and trimming come from the DNA, and the V and J calls and clone size come from that table. This sample yields about 89,000 clones, of which 70% to 90% are seen a single time; about 0.51% belongs to the top ten. The sample was peripheral blood. This receptor was identified in a man in his 60s with acute or convalescent COVID-19.

CDR3 region: CASSTYILAGVTDTQYF. The CDR3 DNA reads as TGTGCCAGTAGTACCTACATCTTAGCGGGAGTTACAGATACGCAGTATTTT. The V gene is TRBV19, the J gene TRBJ2-3; TRBD2 matches at 9 bases. J gave up 3 bases and V 4 bases, and 11 bases lay outside the gene matches. Germline CDR1 is LNHDA and CDR2 is SQIVND (reference sequence). CDR3 length equals 17 residues. Looking up the rest from reference TRBV19 and TRBJ2-3 gives the full variable domain: DGGITQSPKYLFRKEGQNVTLSCEQNLNHDAMYWYRQDPGQGLRLIYYSQIVNDFQKGDIAEGYSVSREKKESFPLTVTSAQKNPTAFYLCASSTYILAGVTDTQYFGPGTRLTVL.